This T cell receptor (beta chain) came from a study of blood T cell repertoires in COVID-19. About the research overall: Acute-phase and convalescent COVID-19 samples originated in the United States, Italy and Spain. Sources were T cells, B-cell-depleted T cells, or PBMCs; the material itself was cDNA or gDNA.

This CDR3 region has 13 residues. V lost 5 bases to trimming and J lost 5 bases, with 15 bases between them. The germline CDR1 and CDR2 sequences are GTSNPN and SVGIG (reference sequence). Participants came from around 25 US areas, aged roughly 18 to 90 years. Generated by immunoSEQ multiplex PCR, the TCRdb table keeps only in-frame clones and is missing some. The table lists around 320,000 clones, roughly 90% of them singletons, with 3.5% to 4.5% in the top ten. This receptor was taken from a woman under 30 with acute COVID-19. V and J are TRBV30 and TRBJ1-1; weak D call: TRBD1 (5 bases). Sequenced material: PBMCs or T cells enriched from blood (not recorded which). Here the CDR3 reads CAWEDHGGTEAFF. CDR3 sequence (DNA): TGTGCCTGGGAGGACCACGGGGGGACTGAAGCTTTCTTT.